This TCR beta chain emerged from a study of shared clonotypes between healthy human individuals. At the level of the study: Aged between 18 and 49, the donors were a couple of women and three men. Study outcomes and limitations: Inspection by rarefaction showed sorted-subset sequencing to be incomplete despite large depth.

About this clone: Its antigen is unidentified.

Clones were read by immunoSEQ multiplex PCR, and TCRdb kept only the in-frame ones, dropping some. The table shows 2 million to 2.5 million clones, with 80% to 95% occurring only once. Trimming at V came to 1 base and at J to 3 bases, leaving 13 bases not matched to a gene. The CDR3 runs 19 residues. In germline, CDR1 is SGHDN, CDR2 FVKESK. The chain couples TRBV14 to TRBJ2-7, with 12 bases lining up with TRBD2. The sample comprised naive CD4+ T cells from PBMCs. Subset of the sample: CD45RA+ positively selected. This TCR was recovered from a young man in good health. Some clones in this sample may be carry-over from other donors' samples. This CDR3 is CASSQALSGGLAGFYEQYF. The CDR3 nucleotides are TGTGCCAGCAGCCAAGCCTTGTCAGGCGGACTAGCGGGGTTCTACGAGCAGTACTTC.